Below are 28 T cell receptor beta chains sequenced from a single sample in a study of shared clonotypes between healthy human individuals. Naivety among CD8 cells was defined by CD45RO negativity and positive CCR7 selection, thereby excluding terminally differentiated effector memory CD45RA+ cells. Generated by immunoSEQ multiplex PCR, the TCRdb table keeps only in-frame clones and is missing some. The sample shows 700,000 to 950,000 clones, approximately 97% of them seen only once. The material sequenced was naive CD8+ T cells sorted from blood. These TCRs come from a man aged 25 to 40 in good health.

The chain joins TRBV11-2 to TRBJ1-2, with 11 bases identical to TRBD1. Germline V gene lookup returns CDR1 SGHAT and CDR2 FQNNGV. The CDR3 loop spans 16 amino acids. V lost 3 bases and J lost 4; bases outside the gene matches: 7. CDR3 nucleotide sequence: TGTGCCAGCAGCTTCCCGGGACAGGGGGTGATCTATGGCTACACCTTC. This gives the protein CASSFPGQGVIYGYTF. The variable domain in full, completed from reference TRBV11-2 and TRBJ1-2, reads EAGVAQSPRYKIIEKRQSVAFWCNPISGHATLYWYQQILGQGPKLLIQFQNNGVVDDSQLPKDRFSAERLKGVDSTLKIQPAKLEDSAVYLCASSFPGQGVIYGYTFGSGTRLTVV.

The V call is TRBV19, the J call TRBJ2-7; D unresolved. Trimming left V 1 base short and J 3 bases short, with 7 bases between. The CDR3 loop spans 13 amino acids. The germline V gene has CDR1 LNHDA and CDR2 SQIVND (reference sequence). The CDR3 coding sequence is TGTGCCAGTAGTATAGGACTGTACTACGAGCAGTACTTC. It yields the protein CASSIGLYYEQYF.

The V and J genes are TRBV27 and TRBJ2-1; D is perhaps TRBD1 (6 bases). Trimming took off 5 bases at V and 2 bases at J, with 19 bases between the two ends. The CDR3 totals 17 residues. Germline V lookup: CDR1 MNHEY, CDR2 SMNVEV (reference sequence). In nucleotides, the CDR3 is TGTGCCAGCAGTCAAGGGCTTACAGGGTACCCCTACAATGAGCAGTTCTTC. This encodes CASSQGLTGYPYNEQFF.

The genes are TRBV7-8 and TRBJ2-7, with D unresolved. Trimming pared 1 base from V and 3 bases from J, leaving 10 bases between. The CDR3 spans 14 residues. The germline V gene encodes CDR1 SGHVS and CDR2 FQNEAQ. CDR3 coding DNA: TGTGCCAGCAGCTTAGGCAAGGACCTCTACGAGCAGTACTTC. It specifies CASSLGKDLYEQYF.

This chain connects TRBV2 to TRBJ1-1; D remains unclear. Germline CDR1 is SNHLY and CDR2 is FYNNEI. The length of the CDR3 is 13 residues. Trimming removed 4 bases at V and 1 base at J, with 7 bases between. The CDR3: CASSVLPNTEAFF. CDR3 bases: TGTGCCAGCAGTGTACTACCGAACACTGAAGCTTTCTTT.

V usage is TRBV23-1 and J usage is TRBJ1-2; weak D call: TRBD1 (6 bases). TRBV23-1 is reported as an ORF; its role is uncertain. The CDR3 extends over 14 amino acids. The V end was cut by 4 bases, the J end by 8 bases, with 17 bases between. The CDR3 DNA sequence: TGCGCCAGCAGTCTGGAACAGGGTATGTGCGGCTACACCTTC. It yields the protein CASSLEQGMCGYTF.

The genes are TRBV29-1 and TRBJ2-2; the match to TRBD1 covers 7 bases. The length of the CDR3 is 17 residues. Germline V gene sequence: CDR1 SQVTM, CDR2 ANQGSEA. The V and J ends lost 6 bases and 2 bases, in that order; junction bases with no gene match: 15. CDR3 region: CSVPALITGENTGELFF. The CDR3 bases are TGCAGCGTCCCAGCGCTAATTACAGGGGAAAACACCGGGGAGCTGTTTTTT.

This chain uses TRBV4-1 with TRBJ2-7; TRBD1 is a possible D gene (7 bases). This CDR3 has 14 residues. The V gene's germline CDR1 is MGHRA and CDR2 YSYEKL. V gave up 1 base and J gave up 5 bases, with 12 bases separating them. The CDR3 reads CASSQVPGGHEQYF. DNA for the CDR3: TGCGCCAGCAGCCAAGTGCCAGGGGGGCACGAGCAGTACTTC.

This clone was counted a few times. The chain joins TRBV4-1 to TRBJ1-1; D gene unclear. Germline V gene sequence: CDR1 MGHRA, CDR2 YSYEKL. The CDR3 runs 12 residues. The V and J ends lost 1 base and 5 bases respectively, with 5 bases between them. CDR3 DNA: TGCGCCAGCAGCCAAGGGTGGACTGAAGCTTTCTTT. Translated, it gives CASSQGWTEAFF.

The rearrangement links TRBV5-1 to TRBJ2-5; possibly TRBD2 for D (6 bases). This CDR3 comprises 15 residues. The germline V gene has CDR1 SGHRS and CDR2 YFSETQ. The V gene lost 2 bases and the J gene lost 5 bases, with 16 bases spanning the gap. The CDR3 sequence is CASSLSPGRTETQYF. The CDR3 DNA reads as TGCGCCAGCAGCTTAAGCCCAGGGAGGACGGAGACCCAGTACTTC.

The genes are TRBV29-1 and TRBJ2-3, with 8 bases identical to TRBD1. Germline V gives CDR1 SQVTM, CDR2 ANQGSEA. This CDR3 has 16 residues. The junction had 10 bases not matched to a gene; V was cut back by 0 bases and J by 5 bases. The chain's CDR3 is CSVEDLGRGLEDTQYF. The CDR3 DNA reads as TGCAGCGTTGAAGATCTGGGCAGGGGGCTTGAAGATACGCAGTATTTT.

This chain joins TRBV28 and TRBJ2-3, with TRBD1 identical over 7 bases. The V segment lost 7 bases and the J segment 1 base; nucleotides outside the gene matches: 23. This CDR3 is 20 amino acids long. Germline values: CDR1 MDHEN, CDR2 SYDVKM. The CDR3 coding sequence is TGTGCCAGCACCAAGCTCCTACGGGGACAGTTGTTAGGAGGCACAGATACGCAGTATTTT. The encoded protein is CASTKLLRGQLLGGTDTQYF.

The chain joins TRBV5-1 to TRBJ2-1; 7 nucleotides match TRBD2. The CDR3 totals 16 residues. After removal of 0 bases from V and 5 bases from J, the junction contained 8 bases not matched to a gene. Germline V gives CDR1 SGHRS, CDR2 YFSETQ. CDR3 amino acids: CASSLALREFHNEQFF. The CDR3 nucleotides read TGCGCCAGCAGCTTGGCCTTGCGGGAGTTCCACAATGAGCAGTTCTTC.

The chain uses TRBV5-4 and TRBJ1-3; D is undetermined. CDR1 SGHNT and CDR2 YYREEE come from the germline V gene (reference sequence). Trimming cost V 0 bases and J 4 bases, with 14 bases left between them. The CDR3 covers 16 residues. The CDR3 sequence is CASSLEGGLPGNTIYF. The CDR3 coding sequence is TGTGCCAGCAGCTTGGAGGGTGGACTACCCGGAAACACCATATATTTT.

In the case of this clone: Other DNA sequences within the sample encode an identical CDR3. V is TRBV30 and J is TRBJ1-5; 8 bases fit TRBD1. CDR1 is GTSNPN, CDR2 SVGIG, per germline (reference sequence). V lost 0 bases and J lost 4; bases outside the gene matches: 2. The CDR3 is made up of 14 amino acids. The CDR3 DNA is TGTGCCTGGAGTGTAGGACAGGGAAATCAGCCCCAGCATTTT. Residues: CAWSVGQGNQPQHF.

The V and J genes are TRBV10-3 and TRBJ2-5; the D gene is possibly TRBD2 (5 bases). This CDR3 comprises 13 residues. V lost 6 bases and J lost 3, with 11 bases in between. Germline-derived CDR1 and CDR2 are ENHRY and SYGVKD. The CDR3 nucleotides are TGTGCCATCAGGGGCGCGGGTGAAGAGACCCAGTACTTC. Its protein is CAIRGAGEETQYF.

The DNA of the CDR3 is TGTGCCAGCAGCTTGGGAGGACAGGCTCAATTCGCAACTAATGAAAAACTGTTTTTT. Its protein product is CASSLGGQAQFATNEKLFF. This chain links TRBV5-6 with TRBJ1-4; 7 bases agree with TRBD1. The J segment lost 0 bases and the V segment lost 0 bases, leaving 11 bases of the junction unmatched. This CDR3 comprises 19 residues. Per the germline V gene, CDR1 is SGHDT and CDR2 is YYEEEE.

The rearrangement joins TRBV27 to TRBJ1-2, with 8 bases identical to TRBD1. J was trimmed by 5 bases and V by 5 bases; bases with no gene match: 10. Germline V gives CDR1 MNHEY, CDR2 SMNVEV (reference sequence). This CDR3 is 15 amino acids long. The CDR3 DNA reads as TGTGCCAGCAGTCCCATCTCGACAGGGGATTATGGCTACACCTTC. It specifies CASSPISTGDYGYTF.

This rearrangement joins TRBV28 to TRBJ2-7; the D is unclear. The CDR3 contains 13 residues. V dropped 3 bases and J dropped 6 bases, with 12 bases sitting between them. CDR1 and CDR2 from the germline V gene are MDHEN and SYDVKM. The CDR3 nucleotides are TGTGCCAGCAGTTTCGGGCTGCCTACCGAGCAGTACTTC. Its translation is CASSFGLPTEQYF.

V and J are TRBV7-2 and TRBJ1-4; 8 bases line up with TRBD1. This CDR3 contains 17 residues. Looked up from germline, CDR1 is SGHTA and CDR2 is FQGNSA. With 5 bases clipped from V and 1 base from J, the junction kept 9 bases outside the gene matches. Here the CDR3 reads CASSMDRAGRTNEKLFF. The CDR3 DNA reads TGTGCCAGCAGCATGGACAGGGCCGGCAGAACTAATGAAAAACTGTTTTTT.

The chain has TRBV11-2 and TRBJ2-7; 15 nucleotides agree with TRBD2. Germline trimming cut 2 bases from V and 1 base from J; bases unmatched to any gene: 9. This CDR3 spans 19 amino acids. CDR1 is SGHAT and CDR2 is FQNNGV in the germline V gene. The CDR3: CASSLKGLAGGPESYEQYF. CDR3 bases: TGTGCCAGCAGCTTAAAAGGACTAGCGGGAGGGCCAGAATCCTACGAGCAGTACTTC.

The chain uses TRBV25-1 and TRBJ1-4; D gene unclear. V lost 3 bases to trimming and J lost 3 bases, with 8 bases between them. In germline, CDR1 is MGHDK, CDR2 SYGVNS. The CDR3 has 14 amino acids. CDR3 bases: TGTGCCAGCAGTGAGGCTTTGTCTAATGAAAAACTGTTTTTT. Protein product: CASSEALSNEKLFF.

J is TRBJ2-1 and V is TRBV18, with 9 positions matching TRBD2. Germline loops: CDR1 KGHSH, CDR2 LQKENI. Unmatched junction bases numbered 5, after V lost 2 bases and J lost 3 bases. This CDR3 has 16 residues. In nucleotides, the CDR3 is TGTGCCAGCTCACCAACCGCGGGAGGGGTCTACAATGAGCAGTTCTTC. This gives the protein CASSPTAGGVYNEQFF.

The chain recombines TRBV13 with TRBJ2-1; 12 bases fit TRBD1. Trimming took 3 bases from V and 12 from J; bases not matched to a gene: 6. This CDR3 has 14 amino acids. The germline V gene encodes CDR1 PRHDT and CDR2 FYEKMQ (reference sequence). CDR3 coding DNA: TGTGCCAGCAGCTTCTCCGGGACAGGGGGCCTGCAGTTCTTC. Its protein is CASSFSGTGGLQFF.

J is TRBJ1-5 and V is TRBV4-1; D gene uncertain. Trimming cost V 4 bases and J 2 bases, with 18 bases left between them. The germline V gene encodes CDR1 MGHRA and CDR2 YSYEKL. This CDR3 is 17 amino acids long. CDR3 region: CASSPTKVTRGNQPQHF. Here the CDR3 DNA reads TGCGCCAGCAGCCCGACGAAAGTAACGCGGGGCAATCAGCCCCAGCATTTT.

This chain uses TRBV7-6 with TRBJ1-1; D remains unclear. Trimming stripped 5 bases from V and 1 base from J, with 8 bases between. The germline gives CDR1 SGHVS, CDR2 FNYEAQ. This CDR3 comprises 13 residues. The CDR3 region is CASSGTENTEAFF. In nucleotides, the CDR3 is TGTGCCAGCAGCGGTACAGAGAACACTGAAGCTTTCTTT.

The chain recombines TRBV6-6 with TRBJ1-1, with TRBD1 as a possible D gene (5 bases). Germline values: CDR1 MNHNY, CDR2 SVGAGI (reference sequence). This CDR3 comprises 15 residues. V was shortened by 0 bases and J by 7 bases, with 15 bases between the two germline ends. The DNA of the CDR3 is TGTGCCAGCAGTTACTCCCAGGAGACAAGGGGTGAAGCTTTCTTT. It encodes CASSYSQETRGEAFF.

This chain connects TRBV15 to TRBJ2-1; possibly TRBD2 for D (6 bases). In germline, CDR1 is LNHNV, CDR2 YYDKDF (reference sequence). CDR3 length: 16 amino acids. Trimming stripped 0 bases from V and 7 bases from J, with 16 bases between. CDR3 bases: TGTGCCACCAGCAGAGAAATAGCGGACCCAGGGAATGAGCAGTTCTTC. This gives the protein CATSREIADPGNEQFF.